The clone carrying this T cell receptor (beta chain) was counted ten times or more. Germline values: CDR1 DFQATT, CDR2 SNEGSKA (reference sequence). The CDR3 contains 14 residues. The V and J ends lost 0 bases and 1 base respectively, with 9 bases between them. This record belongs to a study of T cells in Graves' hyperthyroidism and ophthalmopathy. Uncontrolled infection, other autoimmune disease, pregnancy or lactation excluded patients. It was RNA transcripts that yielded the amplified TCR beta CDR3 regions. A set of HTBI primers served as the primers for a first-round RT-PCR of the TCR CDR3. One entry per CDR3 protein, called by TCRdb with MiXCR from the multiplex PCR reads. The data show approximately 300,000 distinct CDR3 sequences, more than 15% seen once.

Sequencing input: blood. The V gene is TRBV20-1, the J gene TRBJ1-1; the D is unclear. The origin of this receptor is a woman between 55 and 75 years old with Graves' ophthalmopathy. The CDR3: CSAREGAPNTEAFF. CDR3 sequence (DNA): TGCAGTGCTAGAGAAGGTGCACCGAACACTGAAGCTTTCTTT.